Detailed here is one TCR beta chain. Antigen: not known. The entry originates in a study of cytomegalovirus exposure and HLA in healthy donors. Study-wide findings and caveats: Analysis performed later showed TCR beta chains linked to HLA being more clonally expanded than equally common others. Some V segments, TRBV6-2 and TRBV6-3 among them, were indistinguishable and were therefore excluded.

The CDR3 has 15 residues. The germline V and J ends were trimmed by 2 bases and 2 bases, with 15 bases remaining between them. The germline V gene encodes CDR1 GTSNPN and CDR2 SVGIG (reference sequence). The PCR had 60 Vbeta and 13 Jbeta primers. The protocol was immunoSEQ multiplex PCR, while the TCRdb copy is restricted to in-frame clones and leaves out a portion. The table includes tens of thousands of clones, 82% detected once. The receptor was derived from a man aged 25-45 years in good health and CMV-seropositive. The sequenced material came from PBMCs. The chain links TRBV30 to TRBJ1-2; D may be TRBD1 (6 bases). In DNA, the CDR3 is TGTGCCTGGAGTCTTGGAGAGGGGGTGAACTATGGCTACACCTTC. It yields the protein CAWSLGEGVNYGYTF.